The 2 T cell receptor beta chains below come from one sample, sequenced in a study of CD8 T cells in ankylosing spondylitis. The study, taken as a whole, reports: Seemingly distinctive of ankylosing spondylitis blood was a TCR beta motif formed by eight highly homologous variants.

In TCRdb, the 5' RACE reads were re-called with MiXCR into one record per CDR3 protein. The sample consists of around 770,000 distinct CDR3 sequences, about 20% of them appearing once. Which antigens these TCRs recognize remains unknown. Sequenced material: blood, either unsorted or a sorted T cell fraction (not recorded which). Source of these receptors: a male donor with ankylosing spondylitis.

This clonotype was picked up a small number of times. The chain couples TRBV4-2 to TRBJ2-2; TRBD2 aligns across 9 bases. The CDR3 spans 15 residues. V shed 4 bases and J 0 bases; nucleotides not matched to a gene: 0. The germline gives CDR1 LGHNA, CDR2 YNFKEQ. The DNA of the CDR3 is TGTGCCAGCAGCCGCGGGGGGGCGAACACCGGGGAGCTGTTTTTT. It is translated as CASSRGGANTGELFF.

This clonotype was counted between two and nine times. The chain is built from TRBV5-4 and TRBJ1-1; 8 bases fit TRBD1. The CDR3 runs 19 residues. Germline loops: CDR1 SGHNT, CDR2 YYREEE (reference sequence). Losses at the gene ends were 3 bases for V and 1 base for J; bases not matched to a gene: 17. The chain's CDR3 is CASSSEVRGRSPGNTEAFF. The DNA for the CDR3 is TGTGCCAGCAGCTCGGAGGTCAGGGGGCGTAGTCCTGGGAACACTGAAGCTTTCTTT.